A selection of T cell receptor beta chains follows, all from one sample in a study of T cell responses to AZD1222 COVID-19 vaccine. Data came from immunoSEQ multiplex PCR; TCRdb stores just in-frame clones and leaves some out. The table records roughly 70,000 clones, more than 75% of them present only once. The input for sequencing was peripheral blood, taken on day 0 of AZD1222 vaccination. Receptor source: an adult in good health. Both conserved end residues are part of each CDR3. The D gene is left open where the match is weak. The size of a clone is reported for some rows only, either as once, few or many, or as a class for expanded clones.

>-|-|TRBV6-5|TRBJ1-3
TGTGCCAGCAGCTCGACAGCCCGCTCTGGAAACACCATATATTTT
CASSSTARSGNTIYF
>-|-|TRBV12-3/TRBV12-4|TRBJ1-5
TGTGCCAGCAGTTTAGGATCGAATCAGCCCCAGCATTTT
CASSLGSNQPQHF
>-|-|TRBV13|TRBJ1-5
TGTGCCAGCAGTTCGGGGGCGGATCAGCCCCAGCATTTT
CASSSGADQPQHF
>-|-|TRBV7-9|TRBJ1-4
TGTGCCAGCAGCCATGCCAAAACCCGGGATGAAAAACTGTTTTTT
CASSHAKTRDEKLFF
>TRBD1|-|TRBV6-1|TRBJ1-6
TGTGCCAGCAGTGAACCGGGACAGGGGTCCCTCCACTTT
CASSEPGQGSLHF
>TRBD1|-|TRBV29-1|TRBJ2-5
TGCAGCGTAGGACAGGGGCAAGAGACCCAGTACTTC
CSVGQGQETQYF
>TRBD2|-|TRBV7-3|TRBJ2-5
TGTGCCAGCAGCTTAAACGTAGCGGGGGCCTCCCGGGAGACCCAGTACTTC
CASSLNVAGASRETQYF
>-|-|TRBV6-1|TRBJ2-6
TGTGCCAGCAGTGAACTAGCAGGGGCCAACGTCCTGACTTTC
CASSELAGANVLTF
>-|once|TRBV4-2|TRBJ1-1
TGTGCCAGCAGCTGGGGACTTAACACTGAAGCTTTCTTT
CASSWGLNTEAFF
>-|-|TRBV5-1|TRBJ2-2
TGCGCCAGCAGCTCGAACAGGGTTAAAATCGGGGCCGGGGAGCTGTTTTTT
CASSSNRVKIGAGELFF
>TRBD2|once|TRBV19|TRBJ2-3
TGTGCCAGTAGTAATTGGAGGGAGGGCCTAGATACGCAGTATTTT
CASSNWREGLDTQYF
>TRBD2|-|TRBV29-1|TRBJ2-1
TGCAGCGTCGGGACTAGCGGGAGTCGGAATGAGCAGTTCTTC
CSVGTSGSRNEQFF
>-|-|TRBV29-1|TRBJ2-7
TGCAGCTTGGAACCGGCAGACCTCTACGAGCAGTACTTC
CSLEPADLYEQYF
>-|-|TRBV6-2/TRBV6-3|TRBJ2-2
TGTGCCAGCAGCCGGGGGACTCCGACCGGGGAGCTGTTTTTT
CASSRGTPTGELFF
>-|-|TRBV2|TRBJ1-1
TGTGCCAGCAGTGGAGCATACCCCCCTGAAGCTTTCTTT
CASSGAYPPEAFF
>TRBD1|-|TRBV6-5|TRBJ2-4
TGTGCCAGCAGTTACCCAGGACAGGGGGCGGACATTCAGTACTTC
CASSYPGQGADIQYF
>-|-|TRBV30|TRBJ2-3
TGTGCCTGGGGCCTGGGTGCAGGAACTTATACAGATACGCAGTATTTT
CAWGLGAGTYTDTQYF
>-|-|TRBV30|TRBJ1-6
TGTGCCTGGAGTGAAGAGAGGGACTCACCCCTCCACTTT
CAWSEERDSPLHF
>TRBD1|few|TRBV5-5|TRBJ1-1
TGTGCCAGCAGTTACAGGGGGCGGATAGAGACTGAAGCTTTCTTT
CASSYRGRIETEAFF
>-|-|TRBV9|TRBJ1-3
TGTGCCAGCAGCGTCCAACAGGGACGGGATGGAAACACCATATATTTT
CASSVQQGRDGNTIYF